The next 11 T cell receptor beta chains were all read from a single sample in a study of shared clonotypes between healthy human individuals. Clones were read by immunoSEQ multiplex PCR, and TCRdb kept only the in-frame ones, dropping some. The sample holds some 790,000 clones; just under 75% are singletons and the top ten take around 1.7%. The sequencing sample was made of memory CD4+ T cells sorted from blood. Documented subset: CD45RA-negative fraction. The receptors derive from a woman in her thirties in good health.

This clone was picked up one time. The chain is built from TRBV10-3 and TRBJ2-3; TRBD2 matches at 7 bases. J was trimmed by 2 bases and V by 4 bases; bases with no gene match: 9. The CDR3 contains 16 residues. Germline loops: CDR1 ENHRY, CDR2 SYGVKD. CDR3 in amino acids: CAISVSSGVNTDTQYF. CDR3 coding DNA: TGTGCCATCAGTGTTTCTAGCGGTGTGAACACAGATACGCAGTATTTT.

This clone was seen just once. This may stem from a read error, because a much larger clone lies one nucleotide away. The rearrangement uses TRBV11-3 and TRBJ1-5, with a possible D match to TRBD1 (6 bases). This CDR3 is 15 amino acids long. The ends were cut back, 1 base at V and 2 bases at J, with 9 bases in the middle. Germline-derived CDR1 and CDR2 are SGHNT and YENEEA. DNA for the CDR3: TGTGCCAGCAGCTTAGGACAGGTAGGCAATCAGCCCCAGCATTTT. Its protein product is CASSLGQVGNQPQHF.

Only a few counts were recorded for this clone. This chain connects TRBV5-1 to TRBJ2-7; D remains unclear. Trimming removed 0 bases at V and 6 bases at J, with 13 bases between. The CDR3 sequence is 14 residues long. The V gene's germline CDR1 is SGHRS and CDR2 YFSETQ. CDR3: CASSLGTVSGEQYF. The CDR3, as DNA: TGCGCCAGCAGCTTGGGTACAGTCTCGGGCGAGCAGTACTTC.

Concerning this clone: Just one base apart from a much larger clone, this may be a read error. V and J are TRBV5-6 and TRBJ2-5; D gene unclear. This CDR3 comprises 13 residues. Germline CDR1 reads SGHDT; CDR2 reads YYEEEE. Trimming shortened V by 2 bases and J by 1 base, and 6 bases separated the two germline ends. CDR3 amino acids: CASSLGGQETQYF. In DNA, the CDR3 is TGTGCCAGCAGCTTAGGCGGCCAAGAGACCCAGTACTTC.

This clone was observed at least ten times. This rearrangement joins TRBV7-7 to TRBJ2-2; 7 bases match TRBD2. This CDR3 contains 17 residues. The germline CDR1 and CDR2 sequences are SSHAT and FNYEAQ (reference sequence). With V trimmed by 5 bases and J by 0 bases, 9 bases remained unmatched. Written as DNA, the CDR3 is TGTGCCAGCAGCCTCACCGGGACTACCACGAACACCGGGGAGCTGTTTTTT. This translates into CASSLTGTTTNTGELFF.

CDR3 nucleotide sequence: TGTGCCAGCAGTTTAAGACTAGCGGGAGTCTCTGAGCAGTTCTTC. It yields the protein CASSLRLAGVSEQFF. The chain combines TRBV27 with TRBJ2-1; TRBD2 agrees at 12 bases. The trim removed 2 bases at V and 9 bases at J, leaving 5 bases unmatched. The CDR3 totals 15 residues. The germline gives CDR1 MNHEY, CDR2 SMNVEV (reference sequence).

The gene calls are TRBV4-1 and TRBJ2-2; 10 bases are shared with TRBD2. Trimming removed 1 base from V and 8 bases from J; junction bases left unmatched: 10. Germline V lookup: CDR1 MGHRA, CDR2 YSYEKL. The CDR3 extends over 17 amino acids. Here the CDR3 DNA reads TGCGCCAGCAGCCAAGTGCGACTAGCGGGTAGGGGGGGGGAGCTGTTTTTT. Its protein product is CASSQVRLAGRGGELFF.

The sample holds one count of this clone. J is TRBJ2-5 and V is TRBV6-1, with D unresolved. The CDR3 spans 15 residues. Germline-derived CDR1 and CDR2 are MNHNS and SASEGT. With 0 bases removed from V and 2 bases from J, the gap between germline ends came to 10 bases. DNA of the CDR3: TGTGCCAGCAGTGAAGCGAACCGAATACAAGAGACCCAGTACTTC. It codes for CASSEANRIQETQYF.

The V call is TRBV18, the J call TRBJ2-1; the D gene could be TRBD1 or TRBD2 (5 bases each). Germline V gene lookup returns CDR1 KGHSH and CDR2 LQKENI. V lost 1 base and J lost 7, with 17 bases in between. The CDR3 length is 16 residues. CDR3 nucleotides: TGTGCCAGCTCACCACGGGACGGGAAGGGTAGGAATGAGCAGTTCTTC. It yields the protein CASSPRDGKGRNEQFF.

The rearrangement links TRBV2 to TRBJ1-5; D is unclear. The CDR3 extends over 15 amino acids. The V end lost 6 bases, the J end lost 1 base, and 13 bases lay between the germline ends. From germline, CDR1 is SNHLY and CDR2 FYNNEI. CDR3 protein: CASRAESGSNQPQHF. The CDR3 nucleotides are TGTGCCAGCAGAGCCGAAAGTGGGAGCAATCAGCCCCAGCATTTT.

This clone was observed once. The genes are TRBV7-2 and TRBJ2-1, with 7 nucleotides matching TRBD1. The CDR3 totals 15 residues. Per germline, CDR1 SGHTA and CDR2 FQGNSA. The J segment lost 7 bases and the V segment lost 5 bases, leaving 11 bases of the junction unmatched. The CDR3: CASSQNRDSANEQFF. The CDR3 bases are TGTGCCAGCAGCCAAAACCGGGACAGTGCTAATGAGCAGTTCTTC.